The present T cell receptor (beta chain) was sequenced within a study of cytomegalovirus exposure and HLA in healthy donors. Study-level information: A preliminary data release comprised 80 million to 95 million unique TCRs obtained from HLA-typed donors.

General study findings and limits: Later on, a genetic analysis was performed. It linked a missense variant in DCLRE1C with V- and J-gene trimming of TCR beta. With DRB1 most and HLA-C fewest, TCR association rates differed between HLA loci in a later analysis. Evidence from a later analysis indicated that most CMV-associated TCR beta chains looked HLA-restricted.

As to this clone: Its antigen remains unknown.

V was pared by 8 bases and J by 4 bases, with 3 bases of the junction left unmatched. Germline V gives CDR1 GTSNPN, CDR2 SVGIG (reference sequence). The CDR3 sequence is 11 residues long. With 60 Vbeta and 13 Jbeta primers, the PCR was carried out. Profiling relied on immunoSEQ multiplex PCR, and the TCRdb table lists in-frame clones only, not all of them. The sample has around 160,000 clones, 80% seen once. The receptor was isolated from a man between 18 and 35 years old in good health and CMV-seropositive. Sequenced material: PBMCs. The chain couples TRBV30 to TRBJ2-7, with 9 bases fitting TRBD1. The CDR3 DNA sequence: TGTGCCAGGGGACAGGGTTACGAGCAGTACTTC. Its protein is CARGQGYEQYF.